Here is one T cell receptor (beta chain) with its context. Its antigen is unknown. No much larger clone is present one base from it, and per-base qualities are unavailable. The CDR3 regions of human TCRbeta chains were analyzed by immunosequencing. Turning to the authors' computational methods: TCRs in the repertoires were matched against a reference library of SARS-CoV-2-specific TCRs that had been generated with the MIRA antigen-specificity platform. Breadth meant the fraction of unique TCRs that were SARS-CoV-2-associated, whereas depth meant the fraction of total T cells that were SARS-CoV-2-associated. Using the MIRA data, each spike-specific TCR was assigned both to the spike region to which the TCR was reactive and to a CD4 or CD8 class. Log10-transformed breadth and depth values were compared by one-way ANOVA with Sidak's multiple comparisons tests. TCRdb carries this immuneACCESS record with in-frame sequences only. Its versions omit some clonotypes, under half of them owing to an unresolved V gene in the studies checked, with the rest unexplained. The V and J calls and clone size are taken from that table; D and trimming were inferred from the DNA. The sample data list under 110,000 clones, and about 92% of these were observed just once. 7% to 9% of the sample comes from the top ten.

Including the terminal cysteine and phenylalanine, the CDR3 comprises 16 residues. The read is trimmed to its CDR3 DNA, 48 bases read in frame from base 1. V lost 5 bases and J lost 0 bases; the stretch between them is 11 bases long. CDR1 and CDR2 are read off the germline V gene (reference sequence) as SGHAT and FQDESV. The data derive from a study of T cell responses to AZD1222 COVID-19 vaccine (dated by TCRdb to the early 2020s). In terms of the full investigation: TCR sequencing was performed for over 230 trial participants, of whom about 200 were given two doses of AZD1222 and approximately 25 were given two doses of MenACWY control vaccine. Trial participants were enrolled by age into 18-55, 56-69 and 70-plus year subgroups, with 148, 28 and 57 TCR-sequenced participants respectively. Beyond this particular receptor, the publication reports: Epitopes outside the regions mutated in the B.1.351 and B.1.1.7 variants were reportedly recognized by nearly half of the unique spike-specific TCRs. After two AZD1222 doses, spike-specific TCR breadth and depth were significantly higher than at day 0 and than in MenACWY recipients. Participants were mostly white British and included more females than males, and it was suggested by the authors that clonal diversity may have been underestimated. Because no samples from the day 14 peak response were available, repertoires could be characterized only after the peak T cell response. The 56-69-year group was small, and its depth increase did not reach significance, likely because of low power. Vaccine-associated CD4 TCRs spanned the whole spike protein, with dominant responses in regions 160-218 and 743-854. Only five or six AZD1222 recipients were SARS-CoV-2 seropositive at baseline, limiting conclusions about previously exposed vaccinees.

This specimen's time point label, per the study, means: about 28 days (+/-7) after the second vaccine dose. AZD1222 recipients with second doses at about 4 weeks or about 12 weeks were pooled, because spike-specific TCR depth and breadth did not differ between schedules. Vaccinee samples came from UK trials COV001 and COV002, including a single-blind randomized controlled phase 2/3 trial of AZD1222 (ChAdOx1 nCoV-19) in healthy adults. For TCRbeta chain sequencing, PBMC samples were collected from trial participants at day 0 and at day 28 after the second dose. Here the chain combines TRBV11-1 and TRBJ1-6; tentative D gene TRBD1, with 5 bases matching. Sequenced material: peripheral blood, taken 28 days after the second AZD1222 dose. The TCR sequence derives from an adult who received the AZD1222 COVID-19 vaccine. The nucleotides are TGTGCCAGCAGCGGAGGTCAGGGCTCCTATAATTCACCCCTCCACTTT. Its protein product is CASSGGQGSYNSPLHF.